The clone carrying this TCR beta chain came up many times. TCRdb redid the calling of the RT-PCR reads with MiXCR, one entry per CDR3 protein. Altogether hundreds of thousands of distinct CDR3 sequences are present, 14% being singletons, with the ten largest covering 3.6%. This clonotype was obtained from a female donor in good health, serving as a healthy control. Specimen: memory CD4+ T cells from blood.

The CDR3 here is CAISEGGGGNQPQHF. DNA of the CDR3: TGTGCCATCAGTGAAGGGGGTGGGGGCAATCAGCCCCAGCATTTT. The rearrangement joins TRBV10-3 to TRBJ1-5; possible D gene TRBD1, 6 bases. This CDR3 contains 15 residues. Trimming removed 3 bases from V and 2 bases from J, with 11 bases in between. Germline CDR1 reads ENHRY; CDR2 reads SYGVKD.